What follows describes a single T cell receptor (beta chain). Its specificity is not known. As every portion of the isolated RNA was reverse transcribed, the sequencing read expressed TCRB transcripts. The read count averaged around 3.6 million across naive, central memory and regulatory T cell samples. Repertoires were generated with immunoSEQ multiplex PCR, while TCRdb's copy carries only in-frame clones and drops some. The table includes 640,000 or so clones, under 15% detected once. The data originate from a study of beta chain features in type 1 diabetes. The study, taken as a whole, reports: Within each of all four CD4+ subsets, Type 1 diabetes patients had TCRB CDR3s that were moderately but significantly shorter.

Per the germline V gene, CDR1 is SGHDN and CDR2 is FVKESK. The CDR3 is 14 residues long. Trimming cost V 3 bases and J 3 bases; bases outside gene matches: 4. The single heparinised draw taken from each donor contained around 100 mL of blood on average. Via CD45RO/CCR7/CD25/CD127/CD95/CD27, cells of the CD4+ naive, central memory, regulatory and stem cell-like memory subsets were sorted. This rearrangement joins TRBV14 to TRBJ2-7; 8 nucleotides agree with TRBD2. The TCR sequence derives from a man between 18 and 29 years old with type 1 diabetes. Sequenced: naive CD4+ T cells from blood. CDR3 DNA sequence: TGTGCCAGCAGCCACGCGGGGGGACTCTACGAGCAGTACTTC. This encodes CASSHAGGLYEQYF. The full variable domain, with the rest looked up from reference TRBV14 and TRBJ2-7, is EAGVTQFPSHSVIEKGQTVTLRCDPISGHDNLYWYRRVMGKEIKFLLHFVKESKQDESGMPNNRFLAERTGGTYSTLKVQPAELEDSGVYFCASSHAGGLYEQYFGPGTRLTVT.